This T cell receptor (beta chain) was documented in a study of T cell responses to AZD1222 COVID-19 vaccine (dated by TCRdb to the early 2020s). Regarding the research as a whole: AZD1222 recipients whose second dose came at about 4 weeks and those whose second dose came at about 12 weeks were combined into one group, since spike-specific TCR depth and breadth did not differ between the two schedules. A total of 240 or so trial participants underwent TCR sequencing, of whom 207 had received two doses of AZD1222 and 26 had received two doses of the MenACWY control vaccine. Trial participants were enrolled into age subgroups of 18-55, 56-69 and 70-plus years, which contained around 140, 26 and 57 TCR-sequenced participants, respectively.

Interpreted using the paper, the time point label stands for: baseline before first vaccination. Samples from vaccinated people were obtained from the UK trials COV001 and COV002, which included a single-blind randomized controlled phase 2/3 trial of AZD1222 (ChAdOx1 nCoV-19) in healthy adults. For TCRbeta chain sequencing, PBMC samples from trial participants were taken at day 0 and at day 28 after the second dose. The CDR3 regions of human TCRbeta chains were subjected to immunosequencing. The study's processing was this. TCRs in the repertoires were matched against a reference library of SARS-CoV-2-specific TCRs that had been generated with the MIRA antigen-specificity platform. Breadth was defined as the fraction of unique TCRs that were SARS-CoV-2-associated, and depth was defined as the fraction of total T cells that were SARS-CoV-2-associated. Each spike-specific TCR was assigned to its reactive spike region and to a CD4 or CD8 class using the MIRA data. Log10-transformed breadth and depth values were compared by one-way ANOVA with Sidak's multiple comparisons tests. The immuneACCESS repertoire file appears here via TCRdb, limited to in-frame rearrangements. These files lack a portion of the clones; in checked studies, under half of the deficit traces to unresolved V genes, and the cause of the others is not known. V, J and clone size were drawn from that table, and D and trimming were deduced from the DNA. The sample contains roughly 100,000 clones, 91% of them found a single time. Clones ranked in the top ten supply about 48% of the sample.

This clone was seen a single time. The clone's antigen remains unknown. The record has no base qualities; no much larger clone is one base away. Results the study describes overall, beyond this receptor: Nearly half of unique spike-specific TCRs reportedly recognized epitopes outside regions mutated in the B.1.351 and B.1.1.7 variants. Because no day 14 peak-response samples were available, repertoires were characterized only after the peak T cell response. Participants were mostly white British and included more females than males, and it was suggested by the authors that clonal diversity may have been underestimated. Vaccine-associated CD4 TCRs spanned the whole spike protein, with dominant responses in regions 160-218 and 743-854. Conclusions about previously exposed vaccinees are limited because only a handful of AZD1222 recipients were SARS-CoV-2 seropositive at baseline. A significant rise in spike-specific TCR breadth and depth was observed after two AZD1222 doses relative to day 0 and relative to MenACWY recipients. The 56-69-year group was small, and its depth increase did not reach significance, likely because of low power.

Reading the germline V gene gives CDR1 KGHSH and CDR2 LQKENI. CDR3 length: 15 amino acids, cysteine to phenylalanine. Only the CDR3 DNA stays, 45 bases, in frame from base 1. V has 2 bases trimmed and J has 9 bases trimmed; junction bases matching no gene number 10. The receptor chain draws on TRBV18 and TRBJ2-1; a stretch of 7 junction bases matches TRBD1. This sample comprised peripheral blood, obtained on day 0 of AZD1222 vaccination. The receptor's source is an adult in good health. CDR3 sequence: CASSPGTTGRGEQFF. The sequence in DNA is TGTGCCAGCTCACCAGGGACGACAGGGCGAGGTGAGCAGTTCTTC.